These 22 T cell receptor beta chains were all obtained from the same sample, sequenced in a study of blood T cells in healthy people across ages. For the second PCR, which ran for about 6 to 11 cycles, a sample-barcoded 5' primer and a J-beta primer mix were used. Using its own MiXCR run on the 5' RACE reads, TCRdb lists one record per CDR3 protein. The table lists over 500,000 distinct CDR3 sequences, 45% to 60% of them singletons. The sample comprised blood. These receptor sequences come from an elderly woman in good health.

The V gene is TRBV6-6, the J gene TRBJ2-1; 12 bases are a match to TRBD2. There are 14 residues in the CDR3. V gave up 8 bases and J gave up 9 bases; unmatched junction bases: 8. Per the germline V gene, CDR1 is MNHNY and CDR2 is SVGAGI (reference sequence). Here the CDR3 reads CASFTSGRRGEQFF. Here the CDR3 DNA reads TGTGCCAGCTTCACTAGCGGGAGGAGAGGTGAGCAGTTCTTC.

In DNA form, the CDR3 reads TGTGCCAGCAGCTTTTCCGAGGATAGGATGGAAGAGACCCAGTACTTC. Translation: CASSFSEDRMEETQYF. The chain has TRBV7-6 and TRBJ2-5; no clear D gene. Looked up from germline, CDR1 is SGHVS and CDR2 is FNYEAQ. V dropped 3 bases and J dropped 3 bases, with 17 bases sitting between them. The CDR3 length is 16 residues.

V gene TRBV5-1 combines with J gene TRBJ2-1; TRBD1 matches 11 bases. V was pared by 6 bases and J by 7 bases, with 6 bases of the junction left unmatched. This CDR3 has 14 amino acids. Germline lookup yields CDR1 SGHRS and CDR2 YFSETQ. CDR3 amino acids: CASTRTGGLNEQFF. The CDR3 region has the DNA TGCGCCAGCACGAGGACAGGGGGCTTGAATGAGCAGTTCTTC.

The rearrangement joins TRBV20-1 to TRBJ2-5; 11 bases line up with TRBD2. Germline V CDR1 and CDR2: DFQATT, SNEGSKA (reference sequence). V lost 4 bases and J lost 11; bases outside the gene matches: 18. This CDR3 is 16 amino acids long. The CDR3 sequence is CSAISGTSGVGEEQYF. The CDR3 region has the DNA TGCAGTGCTATCTCCGGGACTAGCGGAGTCGGAGAGGAGCAGTACTTC.

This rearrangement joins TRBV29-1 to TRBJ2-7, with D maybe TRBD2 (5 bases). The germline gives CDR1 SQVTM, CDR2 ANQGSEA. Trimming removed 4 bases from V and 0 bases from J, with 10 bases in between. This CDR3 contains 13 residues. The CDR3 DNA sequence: TGCAGCGTTGGCGGGTACTCCTCCTACGAGCAGTACTTC. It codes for CSVGGYSSYEQYF.

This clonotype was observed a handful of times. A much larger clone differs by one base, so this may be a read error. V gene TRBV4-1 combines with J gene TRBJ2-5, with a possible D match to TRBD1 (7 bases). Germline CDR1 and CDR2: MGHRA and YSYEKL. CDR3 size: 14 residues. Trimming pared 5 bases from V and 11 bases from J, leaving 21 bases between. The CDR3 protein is CASSYYIQGGEQYF. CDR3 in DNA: TGCGCCAGCAGCTACTACATCCAGGGGGGTGAGCAGTACTTC.

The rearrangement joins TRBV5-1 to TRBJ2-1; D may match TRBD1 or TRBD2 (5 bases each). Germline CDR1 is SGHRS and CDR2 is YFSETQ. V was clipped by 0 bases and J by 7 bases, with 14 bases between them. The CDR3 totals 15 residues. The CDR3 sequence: CASSLDGDPSNEQFF. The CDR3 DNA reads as TGCGCCAGCAGCTTGGATGGGGACCCGTCAAATGAGCAGTTCTTC.

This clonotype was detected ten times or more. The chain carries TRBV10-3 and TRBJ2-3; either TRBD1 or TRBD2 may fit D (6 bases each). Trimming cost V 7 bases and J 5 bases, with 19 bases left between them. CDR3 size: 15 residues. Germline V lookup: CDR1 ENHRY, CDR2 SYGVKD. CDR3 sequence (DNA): TGTGCCATCAATCGGCAGACGGGGGCTGGAGATACGCAGTATTTT. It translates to CAINRQTGAGDTQYF.

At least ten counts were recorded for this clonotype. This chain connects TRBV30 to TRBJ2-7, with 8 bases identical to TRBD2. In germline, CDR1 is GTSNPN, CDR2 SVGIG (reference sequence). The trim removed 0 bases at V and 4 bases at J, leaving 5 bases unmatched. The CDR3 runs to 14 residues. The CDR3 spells CAWSVDSGSYEQYF. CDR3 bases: TGTGCCTGGAGTGTAGACAGCGGGAGTTACGAGCAGTACTTC.

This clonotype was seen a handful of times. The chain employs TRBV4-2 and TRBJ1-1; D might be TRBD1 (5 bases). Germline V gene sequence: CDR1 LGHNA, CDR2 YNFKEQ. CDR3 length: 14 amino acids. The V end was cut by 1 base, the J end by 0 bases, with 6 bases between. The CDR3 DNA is TGTGCCAGCAGCCAAGGGGGGATGAACACTGAAGCTTTCTTT. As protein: CASSQGGMNTEAFF.

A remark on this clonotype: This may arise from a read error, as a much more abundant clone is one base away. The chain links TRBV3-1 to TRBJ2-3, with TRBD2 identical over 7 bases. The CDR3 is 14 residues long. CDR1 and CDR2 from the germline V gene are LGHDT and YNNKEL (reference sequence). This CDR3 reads CVSSPAGARDTQYF. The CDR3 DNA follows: TGTGTCAGCAGCCCCGCGGGAGCAAGAGATACGCAGTATTTT.

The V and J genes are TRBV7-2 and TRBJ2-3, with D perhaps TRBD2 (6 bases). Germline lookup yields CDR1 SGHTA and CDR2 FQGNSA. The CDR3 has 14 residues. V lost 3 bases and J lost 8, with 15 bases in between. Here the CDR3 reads CASSFTGVYGTQYF. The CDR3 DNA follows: TGTGCCAGCAGCTTCACGGGAGTCTACGGTACGCAGTATTTT.

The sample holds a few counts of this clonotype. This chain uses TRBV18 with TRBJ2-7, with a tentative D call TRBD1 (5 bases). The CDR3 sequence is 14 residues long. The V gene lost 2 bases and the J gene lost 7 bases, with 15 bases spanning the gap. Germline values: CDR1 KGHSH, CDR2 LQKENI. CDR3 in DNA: TGTGCCAGCTCACCAGGACAACTACCAAATGAGCAGTACTTC. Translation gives CASSPGQLPNEQYF.

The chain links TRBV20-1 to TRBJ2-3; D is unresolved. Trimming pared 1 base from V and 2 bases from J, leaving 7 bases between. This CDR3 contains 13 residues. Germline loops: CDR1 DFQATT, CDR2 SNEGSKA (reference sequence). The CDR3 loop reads CSARADSTDTQYF. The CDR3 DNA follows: TGCAGTGCTAGAGCCGACTCCACAGATACGCAGTATTTT.

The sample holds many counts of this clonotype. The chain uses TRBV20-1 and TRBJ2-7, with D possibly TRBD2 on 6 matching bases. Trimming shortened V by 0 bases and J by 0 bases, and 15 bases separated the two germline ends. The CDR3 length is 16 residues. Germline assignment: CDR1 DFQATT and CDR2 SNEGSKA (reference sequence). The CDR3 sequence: CSARDRVAASSYEQYF. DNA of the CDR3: TGCAGTGCTAGAGATCGAGTAGCGGCATCCTCCTACGAGCAGTACTTC.

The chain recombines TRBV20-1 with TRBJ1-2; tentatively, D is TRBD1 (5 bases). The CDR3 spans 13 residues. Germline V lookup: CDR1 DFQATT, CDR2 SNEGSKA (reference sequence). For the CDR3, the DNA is TGCAGCGTTACTCCGGGGGGAGGCTATGGCTACACCTTC. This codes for CSVTPGGGYGYTF.

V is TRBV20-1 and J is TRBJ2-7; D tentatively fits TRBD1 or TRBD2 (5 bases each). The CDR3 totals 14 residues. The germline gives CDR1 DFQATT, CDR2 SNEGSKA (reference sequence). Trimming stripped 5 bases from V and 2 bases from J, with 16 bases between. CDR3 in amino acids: CSAPAGRVAYEQYF. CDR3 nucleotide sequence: TGCAGTGCTCCTGCAGGGCGGGTAGCCTACGAGCAGTACTTC.

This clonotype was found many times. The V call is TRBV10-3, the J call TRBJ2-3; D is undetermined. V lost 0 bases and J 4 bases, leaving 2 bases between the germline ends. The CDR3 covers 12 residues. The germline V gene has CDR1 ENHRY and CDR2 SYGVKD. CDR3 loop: CAISESADTQYF. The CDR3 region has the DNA TGTGCCATCAGTGAGTCCGCAGATACGCAGTATTTT.

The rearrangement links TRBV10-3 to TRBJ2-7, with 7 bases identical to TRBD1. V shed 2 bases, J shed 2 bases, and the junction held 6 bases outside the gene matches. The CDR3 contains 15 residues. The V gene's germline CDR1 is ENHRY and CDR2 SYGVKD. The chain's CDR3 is CAISEGRQGAYEQYF. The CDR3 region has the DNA TGTGCCATCAGTGAGGGTCGACAGGGCGCCTACGAGCAGTACTTC.

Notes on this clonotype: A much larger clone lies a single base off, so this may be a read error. The CDR3 loop reads CVTGGATHADTQYF. For the CDR3, the DNA is TGTGTGACCGGAGGGGCCACACACGCAGATACGCAGTATTTT. This chain joins TRBV6-5 and TRBJ2-3; weak D call: TRBD2 (6 bases). This CDR3 is 14 amino acids long. The germline gives CDR1 MNHEY, CDR2 SVGAGI.

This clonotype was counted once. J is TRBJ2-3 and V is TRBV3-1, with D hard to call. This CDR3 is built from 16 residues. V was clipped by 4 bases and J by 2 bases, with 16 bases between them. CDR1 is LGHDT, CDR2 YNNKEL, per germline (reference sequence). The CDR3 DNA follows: TGTGCCAGCAGCCTCAGCCCCTATCAGCCCACAGATACGCAGTATTTT. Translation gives CASSLSPYQPTDTQYF.

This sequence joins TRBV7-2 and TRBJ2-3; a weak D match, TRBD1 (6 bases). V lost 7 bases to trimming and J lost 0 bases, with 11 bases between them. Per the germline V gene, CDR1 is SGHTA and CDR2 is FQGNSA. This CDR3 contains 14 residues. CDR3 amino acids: CASTRDISTDTQYF. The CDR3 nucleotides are TGTGCCAGCACCCGGGACATTAGCACAGATACGCAGTATTTT.